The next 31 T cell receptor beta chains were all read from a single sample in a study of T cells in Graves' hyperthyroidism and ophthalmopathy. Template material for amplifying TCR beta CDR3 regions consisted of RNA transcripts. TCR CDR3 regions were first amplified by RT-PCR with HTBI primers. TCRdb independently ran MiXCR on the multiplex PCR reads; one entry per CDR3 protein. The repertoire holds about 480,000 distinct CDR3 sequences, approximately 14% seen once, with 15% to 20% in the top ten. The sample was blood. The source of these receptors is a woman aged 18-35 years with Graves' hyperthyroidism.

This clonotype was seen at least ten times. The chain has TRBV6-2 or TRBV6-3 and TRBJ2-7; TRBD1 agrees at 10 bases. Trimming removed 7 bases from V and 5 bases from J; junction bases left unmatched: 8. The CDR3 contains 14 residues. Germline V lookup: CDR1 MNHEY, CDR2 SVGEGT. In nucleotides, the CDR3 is TGTGCCAGCACCCCAGGGACAGGGGAGAACGAGCAGTACTTC. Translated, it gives CASTPGTGENEQYF.

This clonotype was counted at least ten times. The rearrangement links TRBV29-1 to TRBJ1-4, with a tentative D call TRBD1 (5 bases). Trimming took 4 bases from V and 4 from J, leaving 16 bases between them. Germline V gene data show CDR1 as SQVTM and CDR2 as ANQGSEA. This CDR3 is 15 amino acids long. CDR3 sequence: CSVGSRRGGNEKLFF. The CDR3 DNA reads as TGCAGCGTTGGAAGCAGGAGGGGTGGTAATGAAAAACTGTTTTTT.

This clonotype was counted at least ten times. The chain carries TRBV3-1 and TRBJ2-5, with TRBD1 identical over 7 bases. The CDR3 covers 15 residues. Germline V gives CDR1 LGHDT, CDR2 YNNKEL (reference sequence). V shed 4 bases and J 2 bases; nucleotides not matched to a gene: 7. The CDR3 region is CASSPPGQLQETQYF. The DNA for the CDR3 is TGTGCCAGCAGCCCTCCGGGACAGCTTCAAGAGACCCAGTACTTC.

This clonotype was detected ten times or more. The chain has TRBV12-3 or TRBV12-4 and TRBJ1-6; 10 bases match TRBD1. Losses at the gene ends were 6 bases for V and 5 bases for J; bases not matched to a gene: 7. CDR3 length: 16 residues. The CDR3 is CASRRDRGFNNSPLHF. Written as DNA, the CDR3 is TGTGCCAGCAGGCGGGACAGGGGTTTCAATAATTCACCCCTCCACTTT.

The CDR3 loop reads CASSELGLYGYTF. The CDR3 DNA sequence: TGTGCCAGCAGTGAATTGGGACTCTATGGCTACACCTTC. This chain uses TRBV2 with TRBJ1-2; D is possibly TRBD1 (5 bases). The germline CDR1 and CDR2 sequences are SNHLY and FYNNEI. The V gene lost 2 bases and the J gene lost 4 bases, with 8 bases spanning the gap. The CDR3 has 13 residues.

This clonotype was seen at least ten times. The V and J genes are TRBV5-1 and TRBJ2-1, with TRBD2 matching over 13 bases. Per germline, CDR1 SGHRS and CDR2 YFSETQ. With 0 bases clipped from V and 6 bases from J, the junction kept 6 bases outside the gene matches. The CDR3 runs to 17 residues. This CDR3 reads CASSLVLAGGPGNEQFF. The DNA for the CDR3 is TGCGCCAGCAGCTTGGTACTAGCGGGAGGGCCGGGCAATGAGCAGTTCTTC.

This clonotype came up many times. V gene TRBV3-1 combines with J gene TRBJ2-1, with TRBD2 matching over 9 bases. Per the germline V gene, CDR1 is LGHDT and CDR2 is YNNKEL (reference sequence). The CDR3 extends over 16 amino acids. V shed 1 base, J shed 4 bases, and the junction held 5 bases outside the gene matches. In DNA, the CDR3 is TGTGCCAGCAGCCAAGGGGTAGCGGGAGTGTACAATGAGCAGTTCTTC. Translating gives CASSQGVAGVYNEQFF.

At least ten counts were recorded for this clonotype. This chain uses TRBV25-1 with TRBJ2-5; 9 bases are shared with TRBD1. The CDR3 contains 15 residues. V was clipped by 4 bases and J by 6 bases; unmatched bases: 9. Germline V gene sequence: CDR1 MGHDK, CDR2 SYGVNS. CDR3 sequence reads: CASSVSGTGIKTQYF. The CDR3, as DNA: TGTGCCAGCAGTGTATCCGGGACAGGGATAAAGACCCAGTACTTC. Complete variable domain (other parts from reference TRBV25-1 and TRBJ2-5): EADIYQTPRYLVIGTGKKITLECSQTMGHDKMYWYQQDPGMELHLIHYSYGVNSTEKGDLSSESTVSRIRTEHFPLTLESARPSHTSQYLCASSVSGTGIKTQYFGPGTRLLVL.

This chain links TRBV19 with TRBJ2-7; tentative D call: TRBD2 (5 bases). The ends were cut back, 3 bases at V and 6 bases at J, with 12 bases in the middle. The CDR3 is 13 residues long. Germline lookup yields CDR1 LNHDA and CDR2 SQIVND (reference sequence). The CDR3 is CASSIGERSEQYF. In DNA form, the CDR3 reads TGTGCCAGTAGTATCGGGGAGCGCTCCGAGCAGTACTTC.

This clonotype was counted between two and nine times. The CDR3 loop is CASSGIGPSTTNEKLFF. The DNA of the CDR3 is TGTGCCAGCAGCGGGATCGGGCCCTCTACAACTAATGAAAAACTGTTTTTT. The V call is TRBV11-3, the J call TRBJ1-4; no firm D call. Germline V gives CDR1 SGHNT, CDR2 YENEEA. The CDR3 is 17 amino acids. V was cut by 5 bases and J by 0 bases, with 16 bases left in between.

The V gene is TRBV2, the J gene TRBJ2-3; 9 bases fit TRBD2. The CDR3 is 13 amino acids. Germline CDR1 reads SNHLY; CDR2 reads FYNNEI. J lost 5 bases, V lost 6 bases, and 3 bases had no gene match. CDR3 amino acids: CASSKLAGDTQYF. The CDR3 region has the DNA TGTGCCAGCAGCAAACTAGCGGGAGATACGCAGTATTTT.

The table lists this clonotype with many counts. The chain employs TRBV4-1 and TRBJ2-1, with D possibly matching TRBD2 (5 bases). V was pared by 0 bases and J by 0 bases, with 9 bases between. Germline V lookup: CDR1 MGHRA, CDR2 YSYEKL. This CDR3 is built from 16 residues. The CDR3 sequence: CASSQDLASSYNEQFF. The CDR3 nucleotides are TGCGCCAGCAGCCAAGACTTAGCGAGCTCCTACAATGAGCAGTTCTTC.

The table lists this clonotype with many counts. Here the CDR3 DNA reads TGTGCCAGCAGTGAACCTTCGTGGGGTGAAGCTTTCTTT. This codes for CASSEPSWGEAFF. The chain couples TRBV2 to TRBJ1-1; no clear D. This CDR3 comprises 13 residues. Between the trimmed V and J ends, which lost 2 bases and 7 bases, there was a span of 11 bases. The V gene's germline CDR1 is SNHLY and CDR2 FYNNEI.

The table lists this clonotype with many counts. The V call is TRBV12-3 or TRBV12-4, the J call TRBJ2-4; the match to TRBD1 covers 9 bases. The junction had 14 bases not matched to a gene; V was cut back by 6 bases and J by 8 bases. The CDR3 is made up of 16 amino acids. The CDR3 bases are TGTGCCAGCAGACCCACCCCGGGACAGGGTCTTTACATTCAGTACTTC. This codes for CASRPTPGQGLYIQYF.

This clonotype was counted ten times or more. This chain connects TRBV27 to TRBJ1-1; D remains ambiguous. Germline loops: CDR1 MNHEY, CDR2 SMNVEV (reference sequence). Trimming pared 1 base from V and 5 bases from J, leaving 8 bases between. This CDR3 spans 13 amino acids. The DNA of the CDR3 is TGTGCCAGCAGTTTATTGGGGTTGACTGAAGCTTTCTTT. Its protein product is CASSLLGLTEAFF.

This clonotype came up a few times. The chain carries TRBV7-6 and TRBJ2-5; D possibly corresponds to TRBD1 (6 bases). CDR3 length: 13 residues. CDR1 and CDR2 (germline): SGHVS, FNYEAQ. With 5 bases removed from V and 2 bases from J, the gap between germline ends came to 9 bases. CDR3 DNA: TGTGCCAGCAGCGTGGGACAACAAGAGACCCAGTACTTC. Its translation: CASSVGQQETQYF.

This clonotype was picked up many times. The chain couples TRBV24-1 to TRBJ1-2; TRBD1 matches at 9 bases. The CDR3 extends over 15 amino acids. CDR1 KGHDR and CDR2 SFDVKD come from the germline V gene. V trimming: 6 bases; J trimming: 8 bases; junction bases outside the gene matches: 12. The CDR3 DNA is TGTGCCACCAGTTCCGGGACAGGGAGTTCGTGGGGCTACACCTTC. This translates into CATSSGTGSSWGYTF.

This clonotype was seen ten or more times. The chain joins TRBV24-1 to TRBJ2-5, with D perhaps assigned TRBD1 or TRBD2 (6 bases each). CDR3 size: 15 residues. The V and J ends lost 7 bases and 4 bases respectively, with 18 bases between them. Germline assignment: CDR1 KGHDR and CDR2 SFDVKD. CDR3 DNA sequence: TGTGCCACCAGCGGAGGGCAGAGGGGGATAGAGACCCAGTACTTC. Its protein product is CATSGGQRGIETQYF.

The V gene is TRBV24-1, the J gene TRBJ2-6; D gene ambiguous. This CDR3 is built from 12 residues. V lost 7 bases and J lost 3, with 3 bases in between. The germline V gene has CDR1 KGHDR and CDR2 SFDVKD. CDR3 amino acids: CATSFGANVLTF. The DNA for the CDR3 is TGTGCCACCAGCTTTGGGGCCAACGTCCTGACTTTC.

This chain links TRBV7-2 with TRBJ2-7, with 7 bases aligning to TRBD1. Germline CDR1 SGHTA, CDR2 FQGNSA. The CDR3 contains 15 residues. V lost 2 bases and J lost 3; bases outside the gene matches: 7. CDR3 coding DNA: TGTGCCAGCAGCTTACGCACGGGACAGCACTACGAGCAGTACTTC. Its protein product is CASSLRTGQHYEQYF.

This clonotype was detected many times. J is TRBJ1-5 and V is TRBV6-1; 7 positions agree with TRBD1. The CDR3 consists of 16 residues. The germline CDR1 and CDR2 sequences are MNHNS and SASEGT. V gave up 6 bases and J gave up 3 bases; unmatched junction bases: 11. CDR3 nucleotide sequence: TGTGCCAGCAGACGAACCGGGACAGCCTACAATCAGCCCCAGCATTTT. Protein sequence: CASRRTGTAYNQPQHF.

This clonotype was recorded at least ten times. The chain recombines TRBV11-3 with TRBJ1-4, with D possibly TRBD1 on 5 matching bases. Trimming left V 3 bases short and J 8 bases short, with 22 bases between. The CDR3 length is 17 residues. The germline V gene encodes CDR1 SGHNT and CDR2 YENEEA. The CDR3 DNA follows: TGTGCCAGCAGCTTCGGTGTTTCTGGGGGAGTAGGCGAAAAACTGTTTTTT. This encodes CASSFGVSGGVGEKLFF.

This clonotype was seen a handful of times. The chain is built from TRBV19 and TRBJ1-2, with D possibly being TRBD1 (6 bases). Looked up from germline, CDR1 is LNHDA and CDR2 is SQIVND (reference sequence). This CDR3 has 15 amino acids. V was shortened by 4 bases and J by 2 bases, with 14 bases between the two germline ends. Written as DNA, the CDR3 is TGTGCCAGTAGTACCAACAGGGAGGAGAACTATGGCTACACCTTC. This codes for CASSTNREENYGYTF.

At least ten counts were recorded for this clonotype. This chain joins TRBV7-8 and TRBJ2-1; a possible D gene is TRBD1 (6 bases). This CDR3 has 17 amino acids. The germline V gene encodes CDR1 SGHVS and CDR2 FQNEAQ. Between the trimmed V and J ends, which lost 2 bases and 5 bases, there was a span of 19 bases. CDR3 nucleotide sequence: TGTGCCAGCAGCTTAAACCGGGACACGACTCCTAACAATGAGCAGTTCTTC. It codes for CASSLNRDTTPNNEQFF.

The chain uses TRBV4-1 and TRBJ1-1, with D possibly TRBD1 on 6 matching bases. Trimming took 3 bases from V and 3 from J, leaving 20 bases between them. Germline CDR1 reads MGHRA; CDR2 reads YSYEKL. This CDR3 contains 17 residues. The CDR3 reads CASSHPDRRYSDTEAFF. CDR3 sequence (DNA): TGCGCCAGCAGCCATCCCGACAGGAGATATTCGGACACTGAAGCTTTCTTT.

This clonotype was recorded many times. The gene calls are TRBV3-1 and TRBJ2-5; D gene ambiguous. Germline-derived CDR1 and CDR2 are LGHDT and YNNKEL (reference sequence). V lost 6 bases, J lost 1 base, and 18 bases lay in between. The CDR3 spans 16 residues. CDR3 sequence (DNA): TGTGCCAGCAGTCCACTCCCATCGGCCGCCCAAGAGACCCAGTACTTC. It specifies CASSPLPSAAQETQYF.

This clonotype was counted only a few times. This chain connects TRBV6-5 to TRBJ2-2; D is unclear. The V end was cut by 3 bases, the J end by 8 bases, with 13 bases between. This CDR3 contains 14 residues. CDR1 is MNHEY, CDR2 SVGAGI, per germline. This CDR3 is CASSYQALRGELFF. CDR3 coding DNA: TGTGCCAGCAGTTATCAGGCGCTCAGGGGGGAGCTGTTTTTT.

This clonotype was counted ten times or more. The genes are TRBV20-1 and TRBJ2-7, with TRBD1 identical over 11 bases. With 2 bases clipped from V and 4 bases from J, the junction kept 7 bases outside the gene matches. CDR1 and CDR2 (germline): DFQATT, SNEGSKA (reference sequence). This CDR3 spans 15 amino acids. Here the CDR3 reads CSARPGTGGSYEQYV. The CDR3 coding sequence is TGCAGTGCTAGACCCGGGACAGGGGGTTCTTACGAGCAGTACGTC.

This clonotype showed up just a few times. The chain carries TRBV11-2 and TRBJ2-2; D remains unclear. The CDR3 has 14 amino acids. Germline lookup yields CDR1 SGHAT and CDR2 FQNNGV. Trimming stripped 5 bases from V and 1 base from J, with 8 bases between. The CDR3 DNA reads TGTGCCAGCAGCGGGGTACAGAACACCGGGGAGCTGTTTTTT. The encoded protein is CASSGVQNTGELFF.

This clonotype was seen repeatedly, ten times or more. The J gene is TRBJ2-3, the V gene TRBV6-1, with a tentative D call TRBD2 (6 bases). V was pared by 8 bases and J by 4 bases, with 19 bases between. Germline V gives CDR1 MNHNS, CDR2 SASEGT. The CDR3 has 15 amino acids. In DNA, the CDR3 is TGTGCCAGCTCCCCGGACTCATGGGGGGCAGATACGCAGTATTTT. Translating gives CASSPDSWGADTQYF.

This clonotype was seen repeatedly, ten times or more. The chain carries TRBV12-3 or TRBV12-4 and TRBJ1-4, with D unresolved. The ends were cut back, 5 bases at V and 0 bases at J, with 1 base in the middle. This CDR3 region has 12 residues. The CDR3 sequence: CASSPTNEKLFF. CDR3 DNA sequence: TGTGCCAGCAGTCCAACTAATGAAAAACTGTTTTTT.